The 16 T cell receptor beta chains in this list originate from one sample, sequenced in a study of cytomegalovirus exposure and HLA in healthy donors. In the PCR, 60 Vbeta and 13 Jbeta primers were used. Repertoires were generated with immunoSEQ multiplex PCR, while TCRdb's copy carries only in-frame clones and drops some. The data show some 95,000 clones, roughly 74% seen once. The source material was PBMCs. The receptor source for this set is a woman younger than 35 in good health and CMV-seropositive.

This sequence joins TRBV7-8 and TRBJ2-2, with TRBD1 identical over 11 bases. There are 14 residues in the CDR3. Germline trimming cut 4 bases from V and 6 bases from J; bases unmatched to any gene: 1. Germline V gene lookup returns CDR1 SGHVS and CDR2 FQNEAQ. CDR3 amino acids: CASSSGQGAGELFF. DNA of the CDR3: TGTGCCAGCAGCTCGGGACAGGGGGCCGGGGAGCTGTTTTTT.

The J gene is TRBJ1-5, the V gene TRBV19; D gene ambiguous. Germline-derived CDR1 and CDR2 are LNHDA and SQIVND (reference sequence). The CDR3 loop spans 13 amino acids. The ends were cut back, 7 bases at V and 0 bases at J, with 7 bases in the middle. CDR3 residues: CASTPYSNQPQHF. CDR3 coding DNA: TGTGCCAGTACCCCCTATAGCAATCAGCCCCAGCATTTT. Filled out from reference TRBV19 and TRBJ1-5, the complete variable domain reads DGGITQSPKYLFRKEGQNVTLSCEQNLNHDAMYWYRQDPGQGLRLIYYSQIVNDFQKGDIAEGYSVSREKKESFPLTVTSAQKNPTAFYLCASTPYSNQPQHFGDGTRLSIL.

In this sample, this clone turned up a few times. The chain employs TRBV7-9 and TRBJ2-5; 13 bases fit TRBD2. CDR3 length equals 16 residues. Germline V gene sequence: CDR1 SEHNR, CDR2 FQNEAQ (reference sequence). J lost 3 bases, V lost 5 bases, and 6 bases had no gene match. CDR3 nucleotides: TGTGCCAGCAGCGAACTAGCGGGAGGGCCAGAAGAGACCCAGTACTTC. Its protein product is CASSELAGGPEETQYF.

The V call is TRBV11-2, the J call TRBJ2-7; tentative D call: TRBD1 (6 bases). The CDR3 loop spans 14 amino acids. Per germline, CDR1 SGHAT and CDR2 FQNNGV. V gave up 3 bases and J gave up 3 bases, with 12 bases separating them. Written as DNA, the CDR3 is TGTGCCAGCAGCTTCCAAACAGGGAACTACGAGCAGTACTTC. Translating it yields CASSFQTGNYEQYF.

This chain joins TRBV7-9 and TRBJ2-1; D call uncertain. The CDR3 spans 16 residues. Per germline, CDR1 SEHNR and CDR2 FQNEAQ (reference sequence). The V end was cut by 5 bases, the J end by 0 bases, with 14 bases between. CDR3 region: CASSPQTESSYNEQFF. Written as DNA, the CDR3 is TGTGCCAGCAGCCCACAGACGGAAAGCTCCTACAATGAGCAGTTCTTC.

The V and J genes are TRBV27 and TRBJ2-3, with D unclear. Looked up from germline, CDR1 is MNHEY and CDR2 is SMNVEV (reference sequence). Deletions cut 0 bases from V and 3 bases from J, with 7 bases between. The CDR3 is made up of 14 amino acids. The CDR3 region has the DNA TGTGCCAGCAGTTTATCTTTGAGGACAGATACGCAGTATTTT. Encoded protein: CASSLSLRTDTQYF.

The V and J genes are TRBV5-6 and TRBJ2-3, with TRBD2 matching 8 bases. The CDR3 runs 13 residues. Germline values: CDR1 SGHDT, CDR2 YYEEEE. Losses at the gene ends were 4 bases for V and 6 bases for J; bases not matched to a gene: 4. CDR3 protein: CASSPGGVDTQYF. The CDR3 bases are TGTGCCAGCAGCCCGGGGGGGGTCGATACGCAGTATTTT.

V is TRBV28 and J is TRBJ2-2; D perhaps matches TRBD2 (5 bases). The V gene lost 2 bases and the J gene lost 7 bases, with 14 bases spanning the gap. The V gene's germline CDR1 is MDHEN and CDR2 SYDVKM. The CDR3 loop spans 15 amino acids. CDR3 sequence: CASSLKGSGIGELFF. The CDR3 DNA follows: TGTGCCAGCAGTTTAAAAGGGAGTGGAATCGGGGAGCTGTTTTTT.

For the CDR3, the DNA is TGTGCCAGCAGCGTCTCAGGGTTGGGTACAGATACGCAGTATTTT. Translated: CASSVSGLGTDTQYF. The chain uses TRBV9 and TRBJ2-3, with a possible D match to TRBD1 (5 bases). This CDR3 has 15 residues. CDR1 is SGDLS, CDR2 YYNGEE, per germline. Trimming took 2 bases from V and 3 from J, leaving 13 bases between them.

This chain uses TRBV20-1 with TRBJ1-2; no clear D gene. Germline CDR1 is DFQATT and CDR2 is SNEGSKA (reference sequence). This CDR3 spans 11 amino acids. Deletions cut 8 bases from V and 0 bases from J, with 7 bases between. CDR3 sequence reads: CSPLANYGYTF. In DNA, the CDR3 is TGCAGTCCTTTAGCTAACTATGGCTACACCTTC.

The chain joins TRBV28 to TRBJ2-7; the D gene is possibly TRBD1 (5 bases). The V end was cut by 7 bases, the J end by 0 bases, with 16 bases between. The CDR3 sequence is 15 residues long. Germline V gene sequence: CDR1 MDHEN, CDR2 SYDVKM. The CDR3 DNA follows: TGTGCCAGCAACTCCGGTCACAGGAGCTCCTACGAGCAGTACTTC. Protein: CASNSGHRSSYEQYF.

The chain links TRBV4-3 to TRBJ2-3; TRBD2 might be the D (5 bases). The germline V gene has CDR1 LGHNA and CDR2 YSLEER. Trimming removed 0 bases at V and 1 base at J, with 11 bases between. The CDR3 has 16 residues. The CDR3 is CASSQDHNSGTDTQYF. CDR3 nucleotide sequence: TGCGCCAGCAGCCAAGACCATAATAGCGGCACAGATACGCAGTATTTT.

CDR3 amino acids: CASSLPGEGYGYTF. The CDR3 nucleotides are TGTGCCAGCAGCCTTCCCGGGGAGGGCTATGGCTACACCTTC. The chain combines TRBV7-3 with TRBJ1-2; D unclear. In germline, CDR1 is SGHTA, CDR2 FQGTGA. The CDR3 spans 14 residues. Trimming took 5 bases from V and 4 from J, leaving 14 bases between them.

This chain joins TRBV9 and TRBJ2-1; 8 nucleotides align to TRBD1. This CDR3 region has 16 residues. The trim removed 4 bases at V and 4 bases at J, leaving 10 bases unmatched. Germline loops: CDR1 SGDLS, CDR2 YYNGEE. The CDR3 coding sequence is TGTGCCAGCAGCCCCTCGACAGGGGCCATTTACAATGAGCAGTTCTTC. Protein sequence: CASSPSTGAIYNEQFF.

CDR3 protein: CASSMGQGAYEQYF. Here the CDR3 DNA reads TGTGCCAGTAGTATGGGACAGGGGGCGTACGAGCAGTACTTC. This sequence joins TRBV19 and TRBJ2-7; 12 bases are a match to TRBD1. J gave up 4 bases and V 3 bases, and 1 base lay outside the gene matches. The CDR3 runs to 14 residues. The germline CDR1 and CDR2 sequences are LNHDA and SQIVND (reference sequence).

The V and J genes are TRBV7-8 and TRBJ2-1, with TRBD2 identical over 14 bases. CDR1 and CDR2 (germline): SGHVS, FQNEAQ. The ends lost 1 base at V and 16 bases at J; junction bases unmatched: 6. This CDR3 is 14 amino acids long. CDR3 amino acids: CASSLGLAGGRGFF. CDR3 nucleotides: TGTGCCAGCAGCTTAGGACTAGCGGGGGGGCGAGGATTCTTC.